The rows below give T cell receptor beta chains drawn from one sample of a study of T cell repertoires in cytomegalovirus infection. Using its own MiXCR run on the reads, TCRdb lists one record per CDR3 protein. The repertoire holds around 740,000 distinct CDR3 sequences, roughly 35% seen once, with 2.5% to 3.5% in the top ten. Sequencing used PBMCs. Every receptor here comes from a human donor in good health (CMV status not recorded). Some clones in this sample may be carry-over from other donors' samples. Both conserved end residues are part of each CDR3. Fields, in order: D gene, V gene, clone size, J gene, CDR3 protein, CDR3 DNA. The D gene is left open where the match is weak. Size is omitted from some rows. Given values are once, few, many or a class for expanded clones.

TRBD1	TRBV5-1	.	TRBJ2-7	CASSGWDSGHEQYF	TGCGCCAGCAGCGGATGGGACAGTGGACACGAGCAGTACTTC
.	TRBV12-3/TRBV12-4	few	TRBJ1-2	CASSLGTTTGYGYTF	TGTGCCAGCAGTCTCGGGACAACAACGGGGTATGGCTACACCTTC
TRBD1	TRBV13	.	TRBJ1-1	CASSRDNGQGGTNTEAFF	TGTGCCAGCAGCCGGGACAACGGACAGGGGGGTACGAACACTGAAGCTTTCTTT
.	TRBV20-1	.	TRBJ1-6	CSANSPSSYNSPLHF	TGCAGTGCTAACAGTCCTTCGTCCTATAATTCACCCCTCCACTTT
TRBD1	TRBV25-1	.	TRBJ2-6	CASSRGTGPNVGANVLTF	TGTGCCAGCTCCCGCGGGACAGGCCCCAATGTGGGGGCCAACGTCCTGACTTTC
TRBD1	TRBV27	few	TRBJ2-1	CASSFNRGQGEQFF	TGTGCCAGCAGTTTTAACAGGGGGCAAGGTGAGCAGTTCTTC
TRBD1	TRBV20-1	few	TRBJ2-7	CSARGTGEQYF	TGCAGTGCTAGGGGGACAGGGGAGCAGTACTTC
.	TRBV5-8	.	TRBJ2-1	CASSGGASEDANEQFF	TGTGCCAGCAGTGGGGGTGCTAGCGAAGACGCCAATGAGCAGTTCTTC
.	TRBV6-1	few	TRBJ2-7	CASRSWGGDRGTLEQYF	TGTGCCAGCAGATCCTGGGGGGGCGACAGGGGTACTCTCGAGCAGTACTTC
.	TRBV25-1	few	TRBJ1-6	CASSAQVGNSPLHF	TGTGCCAGCAGTGCACAGGTTGGTAATTCACCCCTCCACTTT
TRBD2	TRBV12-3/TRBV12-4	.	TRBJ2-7	CASIASGAGYEQYF	TGTGCCAGCATTGCTAGCGGGGCGGGTTACGAGCAGTACTTC
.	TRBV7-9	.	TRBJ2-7	CASSLEGSPDYEQYF	TGTGCCAGCAGCTTAGAGGGAAGCCCGGACTACGAGCAGTACTTC
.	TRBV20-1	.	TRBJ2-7	CSATSRAWPVSYEQYF	TGCAGTGCTACATCCCGGGCGTGGCCCGTCTCCTACGAGCAGTACTTC
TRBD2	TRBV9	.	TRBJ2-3	CASSEKGTSGSPDTQYF	TGTGCCAGCAGCGAGAAGGGGACTAGCGGGAGCCCAGATACGCAGTATTTT
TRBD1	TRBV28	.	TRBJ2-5	CASSSLGQGHKETQYF	TGTGCCAGCAGTTCATTGGGACAGGGTCACAAAGAGACCCAGTACTTC
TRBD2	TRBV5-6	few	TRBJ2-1	CASSSRLTSGRGYNEQFF	TGTGCCAGCAGCTCCCGACTGACTAGCGGGAGGGGTTACAATGAGCAGTTCTTC
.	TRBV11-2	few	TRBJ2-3	CASSLVWALGTDTQYF	TGTGCCAGCAGCTTAGTTTGGGCTTTGGGCACAGATACGCAGTATTTT
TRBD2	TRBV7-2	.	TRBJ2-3	CASSRTSGGASDTQYF	TGTGCCAGCAGCCGGACTAGCGGGGGGGCTTCAGATACGCAGTATTTT
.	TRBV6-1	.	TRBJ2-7	CASSEGWGRISYEQYF	TGTGCCAGCAGTGAAGGTTGGGGCCGCATCTCCTACGAGCAGTACTTC
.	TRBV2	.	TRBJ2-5	CASSEVEGPQETQYF	TGTGCCAGCAGTGAAGTGGAGGGGCCCCAAGAGACCCAGTACTTC
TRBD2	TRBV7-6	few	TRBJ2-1	CASSSIAGGRNEQFF	TGTGCCAGCAGCTCTATAGCGGGGGGGCGCAATGAGCAGTTCTTC
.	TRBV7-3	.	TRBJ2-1	CASSLRAPGAGALYNEQFF	TGTGCCAGCAGCTTAAGGGCCCCAGGGGCGGGGGCCCTCTACAATGAGCAGTTCTTC
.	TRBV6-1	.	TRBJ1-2	CASRAATFSYGYTF	TGTGCCAGCCGGGCAGCTACTTTCAGCTATGGCTACACCTTC
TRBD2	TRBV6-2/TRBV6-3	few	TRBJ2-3	CASSSTSGTQYF	TGTGCCAGCAGCTCAACTAGCGGAACGCAGTATTTT
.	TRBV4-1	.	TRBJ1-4	CASSQRGAGSNEKLFF	TGTGCCAGCAGCCAGCGTGGGGCAGGGTCTAATGAAAAACTGTTTTTT
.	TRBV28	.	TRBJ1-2	CASTTEAEGLYGYTF	TGTGCCAGCACTACTGAGGCAGAGGGGCTATATGGCTACACCTTC
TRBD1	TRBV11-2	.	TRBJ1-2	CASSQTGTHGYTF	TGTGCCAGCAGCCAGACAGGGACCCATGGCTACACCTTC
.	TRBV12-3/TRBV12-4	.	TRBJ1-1	CASSLGGLINTEAFF	TGTGCCAGCAGTTTAGGGGGACTTATCAACACTGAAGCTTTCTTT
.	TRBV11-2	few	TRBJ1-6	CASSLAQKYNSPLHF	TGTGCCAGCAGCTTAGCACAGAAATATAATTCACCCCTCCACTTT
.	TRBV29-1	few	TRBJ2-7	CSVGEVRQGGNEQYF	TGCAGCGTTGGAGAAGTTCGGCAGGGGGGTAACGAGCAGTACTTC
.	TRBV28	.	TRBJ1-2	CASSPGGRDYGYTF	TGTGCCAGCAGTCCTGGTGGACGGGATTATGGCTACACCTTC
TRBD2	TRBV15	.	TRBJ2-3	CATSRSGGVTDTQYF	TGTGCCACCAGCAGAAGCGGGGGGGTAACAGATACGCAGTATTTT
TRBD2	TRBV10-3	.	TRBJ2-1	CAISGVTSGPLGQFF	TGTGCCATCAGTGGGGTGACTAGCGGGCCCCTCGGGCAGTTCTTC
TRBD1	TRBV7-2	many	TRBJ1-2	CASSLDRERGYTF	TGTGCCAGCAGCCTTGACAGGGAACGGGGCTACACCTTC
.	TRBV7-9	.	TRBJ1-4	CASYDAEGNVGEKLFF	TGTGCCAGCTACGATGCGGAGGGAAATGTGGGTGAAAAACTGTTTTTT
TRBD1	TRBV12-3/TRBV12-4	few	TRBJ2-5	CASSPSTGGETQYF	TGTGCCAGCAGTCCCTCGACAGGGGGAGAGACCCAGTACTTC
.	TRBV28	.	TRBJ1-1	CASISYREEAFF	TGTGCCAGCATAAGTTACCGGGAAGAAGCTTTCTTT
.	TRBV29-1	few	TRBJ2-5	CSVVPLTVKGETQYF	TGCAGCGTTGTTCCCCTGACTGTGAAGGGGGAGACCCAGTACTTC